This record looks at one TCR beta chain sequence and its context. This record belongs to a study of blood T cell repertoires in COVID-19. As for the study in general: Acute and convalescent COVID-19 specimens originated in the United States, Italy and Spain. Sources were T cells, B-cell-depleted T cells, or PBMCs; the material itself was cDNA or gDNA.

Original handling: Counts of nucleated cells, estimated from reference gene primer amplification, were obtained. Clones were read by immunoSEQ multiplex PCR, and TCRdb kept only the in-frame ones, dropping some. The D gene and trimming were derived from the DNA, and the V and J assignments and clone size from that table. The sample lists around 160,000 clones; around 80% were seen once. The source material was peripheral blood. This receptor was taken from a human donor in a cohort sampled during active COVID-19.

The CDR3 reads CASSQEGGYTEAFF. CDR3 nucleotides: TGTGCCAGCAGCCAAGAGGGGGGGTACACTGAAGCTTTCTTT. The rearrangement uses TRBV3-1 (or the pseudogene TRBV3-2) and TRBJ1-1; the D gene is possibly TRBD1 (5 bases). This CDR3 comprises 14 residues. CDR1 LGHDT and CDR2 YNNKEL come from the germline V gene (reference sequence). V gave up 0 bases and J gave up 3 bases, with 8 bases separating them.